This section outlines one T cell receptor (beta chain) sequence together with its context. Its specificity is unknown. CDR1 and CDR2 from the germline V gene are SEHNR and FQNEAQ (reference sequence). The CDR3 length is 14 residues. These data come from a study of cytomegalovirus exposure and HLA in healthy donors. Study summary: Early on, a data release was issued that held roughly 80 million unique TCRs from HLA-typed donors.

Study-level results: A later analysis linked a missense DCLRE1C variant to TCR beta V- and J-gene trimming.

At the time of sampling, donors were nominally healthy, though unrecorded immune exposures were likely. The PCR employed 60 Vbeta primers together with 13 Jbeta primers. The repertoire was sequenced with immunoSEQ multiplex PCR; TCRdb's copy has only in-frame clones and lacks some. Of approximately 100,000 clones listed, 65% to 90% are singletons. This clonotype was obtained from a young woman in good health and CMV-seronegative. The sequenced material came from PBMCs. The chain is built from TRBV7-9 and TRBJ2-5; D possibly corresponds to TRBD1 (6 bases). Near its end, the DNA agrees better with TRBJ2-7, so the J call may be wrong. CDR3 residues: CASSPTRGAYEQYF. The CDR3 region has the DNA TGTGCCAGCAGCCCCACCAGGGGAGCCTACGAGCAGTACTTC.